This T cell receptor (beta chain) was identified during a study of T cells after yellow fever vaccination. In making TCR cDNA, 5'RACE template switching added a universal primer site and UMIs to it. TCRdb re-called the 5' RACE reads with MiXCR, one entry per CDR3 protein. The sample carries 250,000 to 400,000 distinct CDR3 sequences, about 4% recorded once. This clonotype was seen a few times. Its antigen is not known. With V trimmed by 5 bases and J by 2 bases, 9 bases remained unmatched. The CDR3 is made up of 16 amino acids. CDR1 and CDR2 (germline): MNHEY, SMNVEV (reference sequence). Study results and limitations: Abundant clonotypes from the bulk population could contaminate FACS-sorted repertoires. Booster sampling recovered most clones from primary vaccination (nearly 98% CD4, 80% to 90% CD8). A minor fraction of clonotypes spanned both CD4 and CD8 compartments.

This TCR derives from a man in his late teens or twenties who received the YFV17D yellow fever vaccine. The sample here was PBMCs, taken 5 days after the yellow fever booster vaccination. The V gene is TRBV27, the J gene TRBJ2-1; TRBD1 matches 7 bases. The CDR3 DNA follows: TGTGCCAGCAGTCCCCAAGGACAGGCGCCCTACAATGAGCAGTTCTTC. It encodes CASSPQGQAPYNEQFF.